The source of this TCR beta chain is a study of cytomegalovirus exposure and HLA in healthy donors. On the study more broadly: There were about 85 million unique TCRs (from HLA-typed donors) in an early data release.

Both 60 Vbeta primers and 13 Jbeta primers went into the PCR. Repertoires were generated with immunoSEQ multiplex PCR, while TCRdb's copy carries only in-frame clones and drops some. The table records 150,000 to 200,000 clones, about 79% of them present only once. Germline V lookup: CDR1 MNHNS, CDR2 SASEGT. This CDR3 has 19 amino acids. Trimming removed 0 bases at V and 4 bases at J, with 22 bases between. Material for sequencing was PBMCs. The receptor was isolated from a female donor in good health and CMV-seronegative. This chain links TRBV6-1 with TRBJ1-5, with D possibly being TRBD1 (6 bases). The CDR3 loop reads CASSEALQGTTSFNQPQHF. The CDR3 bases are TGTGCCAGCAGTGAAGCTCTCCAGGGGACGACCTCTTTTAATCAGCCCCAGCATTTT.